This T cell receptor (beta chain) was sequenced in a study of early T cells in non-severe SARS-CoV-2 infection. Study context: Sequencing used unsorted whole-blood bulk RNA, so chains lack pairing.

This clonotype came up many times. Its target is unknown. Individual cDNA molecules were tagged with unique molecular identifiers, the study reported. TCRdb re-derived calls from the 5' RACE reads in MiXCR, one entry per CDR3 protein. The sample has 60,000 to 75,000 distinct CDR3 sequences, roughly 4.6% seen once. V was trimmed by 0 bases and J by 5 bases, leaving 10 bases between them. The CDR3 covers 14 residues. Germline values: CDR1 SGHNT, CDR2 YENEEA. Study-level findings and limits: Clonotype matching in VDJdb favored anti-spike CD8 responses and did not capture private and CD4 specificities.

The TCR sequence derives from an adult who was a healthcare worker with PCR-confirmed SARS-CoV-2 infection or an uninfected control (not recorded which). The donor label of this sample is uncertain. Here the sequenced sample was whole blood, taken at baseline. This chain uses TRBV11-3 with TRBJ2-5, with D unresolved. CDR3 loop: CASSLDPAAETQYF. The DNA for the CDR3 is TGTGCCAGCAGCTTAGATCCTGCGGCGGAGACCCAGTACTTC.